This T cell receptor beta chain was recorded in a study of CD8 T cells in ankylosing spondylitis. V lost 8 bases to trimming and J lost 4 bases; unmatched junction nucleotides: 2. The germline CDR1 and CDR2 sequences are SGHNT and YENEEA. This CDR3 is 14 amino acids long. For TCR beta, libraries came from quantitative 5'-RACE with molecular barcodes. MiXCR, applied by TCRdb to the 5' RACE reads, yields one record per CDR3 protein. The table records approximately 350,000 distinct CDR3 sequences, approximately 20% of them present only once. J is TRBJ2-2 and V is TRBV11-3; 12 nucleotides line up with TRBD1. The sample consisted of blood, either unsorted or a sorted T cell fraction (not recorded which). The clonotype comes from a male donor with ankylosing spondylitis or in good health (not recorded which). CDR3 in DNA: TGTGCCAGCGGGGGACAGGGGGCCACCGGGGAGCTGTTTTTT. This codes for CASGGQGATGELFF. The full variable domain, in which reference TRBV11-3 and TRBJ2-2 provide the parts outside the CDR3, is EAGVVQSPRYKIIEKKQPVAFWCNPISGHNTLYWYLQNLGQGPELLIRYENEEAVDDSQLPKDRFSAERLKGVDSTLKIQPAELGDSAVYLCASGGQGATGELFFGEGSRLTVL.